What follows describes a single TCR beta chain. Its matching antigen is unknown. Time point: baseline, week 1 (first vaccination visit). Treatment in this sample: pre-vaccination baseline after standard-of-care therapy. Libraries were prepared by immunoSEQ multiplex PCR; TCRdb keeps only in-frame clonotypes and omits some of them. The table includes around 92,000 clones, 83% detected once. This entry comes from a study of a mutant IDH1 vaccine in newly diagnosed glioma. Whole-study findings and limits: Apparently, pseudoprogression bore no relation to changes among the top peripheral T cell clonotypes. Across multiple MHC alleles, about 95% of patients had vaccine-induced responses.

Germline-derived CDR1 and CDR2 are SGHRS and YFSETQ. Trimming at V came to 3 bases and at J to 4 bases, leaving 4 bases not matched to a gene. The CDR3 has 15 residues. V and J are TRBV5-1 and TRBJ1-3, with TRBD1 matching over 10 bases. The TCR originated in a woman in her fifties or sixties with glioma. Sequences were derived from PBMCs, sampled from a glioma patient treated with radiotherapy, temozolomide or both. CDR3 nucleotides: TGCGCCAGCAGCTCCCGACAGGGGGCAGGAAACACCATATATTTT. Its protein product is CASSSRQGAGNTIYF. Variable domain in full (rest from reference TRBV5-1 and TRBJ1-3): KAGVTQTPRYLIKTRGQQVTLSCSPISGHRSVSWYQQTPGQGLQFLFEYFSETQRNKGNFPGRFSGRQFSNSRSEMNVSTLELGDSALYLCASSSRQGAGNTIYFGEGSWLTVV.